This T cell receptor beta chain was obtained from a study of control samples from healthy donors and cancer patients. CDR3 length equals 14 residues. J was trimmed by 7 bases and V by 6 bases; bases with no gene match: 11. The germline V gene has CDR1 MNHEY and CDR2 SVGAGI. Sequencing was performed with immunoSEQ multiplex PCR; in TCRdb, only in-frame clones are kept and a portion is missing. Here the sample spans some 150,000 clones, under 96% being singletons. The chain combines TRBV6-5 with TRBJ2-7; 8 nucleotides agree with TRBD2. The sequenced sample was blood. This TCR was recovered from a woman aged 25 to 39 in good health. The CDR3 sequence is CASRKAGAHLEQYF. CDR3 in DNA: TGTGCCAGCAGAAAAGCGGGGGCGCATCTTGAGCAGTACTTC.